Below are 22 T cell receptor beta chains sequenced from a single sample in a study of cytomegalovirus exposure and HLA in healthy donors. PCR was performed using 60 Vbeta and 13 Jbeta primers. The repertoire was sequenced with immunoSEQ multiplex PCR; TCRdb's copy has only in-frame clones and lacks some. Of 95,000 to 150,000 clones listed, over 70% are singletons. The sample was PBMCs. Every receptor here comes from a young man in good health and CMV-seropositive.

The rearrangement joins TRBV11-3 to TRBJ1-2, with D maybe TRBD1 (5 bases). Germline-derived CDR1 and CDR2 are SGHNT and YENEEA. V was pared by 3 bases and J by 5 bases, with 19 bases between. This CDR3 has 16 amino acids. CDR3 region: CASSFPSLGLPYGYTF. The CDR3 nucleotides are TGTGCCAGCAGCTTCCCTTCCCTGGGACTGCCGTATGGCTACACCTTC.

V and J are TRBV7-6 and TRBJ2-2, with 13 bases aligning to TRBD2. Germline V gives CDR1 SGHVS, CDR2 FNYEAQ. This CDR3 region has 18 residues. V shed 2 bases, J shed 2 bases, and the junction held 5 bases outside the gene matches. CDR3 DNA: TGTGCCAGCAGCTTAAGGACTAGCGGGGGAACCAACACCGGGGAGCTGTTTTTT. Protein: CASSLRTSGGTNTGELFF. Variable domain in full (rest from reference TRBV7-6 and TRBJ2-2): GAGVSQSPRYKVTKRGQDVALRCDPISGHVSLYWYRQALGQGPEFLTYFNYEAQQDKSGLPNDRFSAERPEGSISTLTIQRTEQRDSAMYRCASSLRTSGGTNTGELFFGEGSRLTVL.

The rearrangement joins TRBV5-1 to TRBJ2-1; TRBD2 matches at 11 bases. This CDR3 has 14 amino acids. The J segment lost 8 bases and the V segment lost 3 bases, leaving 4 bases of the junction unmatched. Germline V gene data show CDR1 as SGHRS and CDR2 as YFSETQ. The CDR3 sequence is CASSSTSGSDEQFF. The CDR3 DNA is TGCGCCAGCAGCTCCACTAGCGGGAGTGATGAGCAGTTCTTC.

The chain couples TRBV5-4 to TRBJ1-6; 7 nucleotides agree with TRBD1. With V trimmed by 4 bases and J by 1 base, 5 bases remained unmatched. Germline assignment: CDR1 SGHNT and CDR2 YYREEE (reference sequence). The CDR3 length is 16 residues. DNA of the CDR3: TGTGCCAGCAGCCCAGGGGGAGGATCCTATAATTCACCCCTCCACTTT. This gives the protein CASSPGGGSYNSPLHF.

The chain's CDR3 is CAWSYGQVSNQPQHF. CDR3 in DNA: TGTGCCTGGAGTTATGGACAGGTTAGCAATCAGCCCCAGCATTTT. The chain is built from TRBV30 and TRBJ1-5; 7 bases are shared with TRBD1. V was clipped by 2 bases and J by 0 bases; unmatched bases: 4. The length of the CDR3 is 15 residues. The germline V gene has CDR1 GTSNPN and CDR2 SVGIG (reference sequence).

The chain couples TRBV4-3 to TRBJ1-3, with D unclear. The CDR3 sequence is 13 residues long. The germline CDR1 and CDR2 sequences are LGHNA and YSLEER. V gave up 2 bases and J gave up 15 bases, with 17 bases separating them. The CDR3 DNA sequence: TGCGCCAGCAGCCAAACAACCGGGTCCCCAACATATTTT. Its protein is CASSQTTGSPTYF.

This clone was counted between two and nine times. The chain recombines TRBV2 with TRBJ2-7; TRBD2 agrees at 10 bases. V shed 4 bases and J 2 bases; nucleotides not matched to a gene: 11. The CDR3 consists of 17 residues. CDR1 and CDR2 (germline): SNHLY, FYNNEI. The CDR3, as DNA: TGTGCCAGCAGTGCATGGGGGTGGGGGACTAGCGCCTACGAGCAGTACTTC. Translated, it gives CASSAWGWGTSAYEQYF. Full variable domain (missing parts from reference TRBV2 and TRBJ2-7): EPEVTQTPSHQVTQMGQEVILRCVPISNHLYFYWYRQILGQKVEFLVSFYNNEISEKSEIFDDQFSVERPDGSNFTLKIRSTKLEDSAMYFCASSAWGWGTSAYEQYFGPGTRLTVT.

CDR3 sequence: CASSLQGVSSYEQYF. CDR3 nucleotide sequence: TGCGCCAGCAGCTTACAGGGGGTAAGCTCCTACGAGCAGTACTTC. The gene calls are TRBV4-1 and TRBJ2-5; the match to TRBD1 covers 8 bases. Judging by the DNA end, TRBJ2-7 fits better; the J call may be wrong. The germline V gene encodes CDR1 MGHRA and CDR2 YSYEKL. This CDR3 region has 15 residues.

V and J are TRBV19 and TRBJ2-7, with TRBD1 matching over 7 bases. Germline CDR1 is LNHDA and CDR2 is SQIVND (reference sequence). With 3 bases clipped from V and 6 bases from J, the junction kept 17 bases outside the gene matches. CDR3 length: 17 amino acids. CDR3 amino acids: CASSMKGGRGPTGEQYF. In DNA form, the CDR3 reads TGTGCCAGTAGTATGAAAGGGGGCAGGGGACCTACTGGCGAGCAGTACTTC.

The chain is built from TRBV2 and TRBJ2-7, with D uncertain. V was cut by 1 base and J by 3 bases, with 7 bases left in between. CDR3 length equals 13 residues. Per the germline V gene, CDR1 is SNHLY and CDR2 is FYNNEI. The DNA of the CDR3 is TGTGCCAGCAGTGAAGTCCCAGTCTACGAGCAGTACTTC. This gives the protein CASSEVPVYEQYF.

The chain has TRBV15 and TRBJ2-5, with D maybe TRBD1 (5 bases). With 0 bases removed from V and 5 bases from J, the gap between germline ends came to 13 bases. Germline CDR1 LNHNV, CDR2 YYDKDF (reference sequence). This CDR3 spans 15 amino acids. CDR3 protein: CATSRDPQGLETQYF. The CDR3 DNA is TGTGCCACCAGCAGAGATCCCCAGGGATTGGAGACCCAGTACTTC.

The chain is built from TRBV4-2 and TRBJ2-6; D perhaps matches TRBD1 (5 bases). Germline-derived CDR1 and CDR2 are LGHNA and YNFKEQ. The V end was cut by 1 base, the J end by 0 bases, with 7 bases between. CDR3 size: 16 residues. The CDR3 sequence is CASSQVGVSGANVLTF. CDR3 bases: TGTGCCAGCAGCCAAGTAGGGGTCTCTGGGGCCAACGTCCTGACTTTC.

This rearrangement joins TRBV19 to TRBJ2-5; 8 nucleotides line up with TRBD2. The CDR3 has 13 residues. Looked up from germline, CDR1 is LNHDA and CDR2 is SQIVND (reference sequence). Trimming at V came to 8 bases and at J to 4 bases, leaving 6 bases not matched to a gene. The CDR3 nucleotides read TGTGCCAGTGGCCTAGCGGGTGGAGAGACCCAGTACTTC. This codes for CASGLAGGETQYF.

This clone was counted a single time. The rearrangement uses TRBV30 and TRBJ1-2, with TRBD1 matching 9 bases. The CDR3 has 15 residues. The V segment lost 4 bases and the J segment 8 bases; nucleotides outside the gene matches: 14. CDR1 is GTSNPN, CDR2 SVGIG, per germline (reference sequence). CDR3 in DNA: TGTGCCTGGAATACTCTGGGACAGGGAGGAAGCGGCTACACCTTC. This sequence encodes CAWNTLGQGGSGYTF.

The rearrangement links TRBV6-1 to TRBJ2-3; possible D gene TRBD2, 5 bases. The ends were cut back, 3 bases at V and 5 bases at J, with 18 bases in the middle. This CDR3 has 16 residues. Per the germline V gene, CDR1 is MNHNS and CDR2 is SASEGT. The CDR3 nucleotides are TGTGCCAGCAGTGAGTCGCTCGGGGTCCGGGAAGATACGCAGTATTTT. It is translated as CASSESLGVREDTQYF.

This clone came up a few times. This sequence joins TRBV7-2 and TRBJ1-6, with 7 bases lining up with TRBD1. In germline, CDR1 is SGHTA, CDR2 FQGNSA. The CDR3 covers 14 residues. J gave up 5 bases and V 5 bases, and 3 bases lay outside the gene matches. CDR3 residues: CASSPQGDNSPLHF. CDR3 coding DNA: TGTGCCAGCAGCCCCCAGGGGGATAATTCACCCCTCCACTTT.

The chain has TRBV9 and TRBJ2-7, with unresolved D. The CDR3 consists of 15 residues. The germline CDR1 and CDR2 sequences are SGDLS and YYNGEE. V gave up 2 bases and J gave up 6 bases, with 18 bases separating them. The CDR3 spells CASSVNPYGVGEQYF. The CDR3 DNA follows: TGTGCCAGCAGCGTCAACCCCTATGGAGTCGGCGAGCAGTACTTC.

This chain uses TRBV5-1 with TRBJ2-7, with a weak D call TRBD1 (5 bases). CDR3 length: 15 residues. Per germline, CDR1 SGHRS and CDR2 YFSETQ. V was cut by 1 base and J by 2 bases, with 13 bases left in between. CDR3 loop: CASSLQGGATYEQYF. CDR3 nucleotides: TGCGCCAGCAGCTTGCAGGGTGGAGCCACCTACGAGCAGTACTTC.

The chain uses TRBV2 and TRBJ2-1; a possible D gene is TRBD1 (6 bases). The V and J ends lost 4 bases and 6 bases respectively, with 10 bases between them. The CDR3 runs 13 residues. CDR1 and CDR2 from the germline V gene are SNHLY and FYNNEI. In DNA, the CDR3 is TGTGCCAGCAGTGCCCAACAGGGCAATGAGCAGTTCTTC. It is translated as CASSAQQGNEQFF.

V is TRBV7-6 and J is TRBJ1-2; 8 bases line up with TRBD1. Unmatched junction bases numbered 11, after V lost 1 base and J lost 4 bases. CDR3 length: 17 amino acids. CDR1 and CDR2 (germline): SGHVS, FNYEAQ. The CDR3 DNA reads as TGTGCCAGCAGCTTAGGGGCAGGGGGCGTTGATTTCTATGGCTACACCTTC. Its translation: CASSLGAGGVDFYGYTF.

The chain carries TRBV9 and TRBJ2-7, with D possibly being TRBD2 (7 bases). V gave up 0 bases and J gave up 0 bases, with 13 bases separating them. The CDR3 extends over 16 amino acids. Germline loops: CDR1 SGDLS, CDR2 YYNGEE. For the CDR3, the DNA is TGTGCCAGCAGCGTAGCTCCGGGGGGCCCCTCCTACGAGCAGTACTTC. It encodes CASSVAPGGPSYEQYF.

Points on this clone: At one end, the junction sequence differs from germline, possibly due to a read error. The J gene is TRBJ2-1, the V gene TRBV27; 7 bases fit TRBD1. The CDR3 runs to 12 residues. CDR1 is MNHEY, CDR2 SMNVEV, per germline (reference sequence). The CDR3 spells CASSPNDRVVVF. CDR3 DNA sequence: TGTGCCAGCAGTCCCAACGACAGGGTAGTGGTCTTC.